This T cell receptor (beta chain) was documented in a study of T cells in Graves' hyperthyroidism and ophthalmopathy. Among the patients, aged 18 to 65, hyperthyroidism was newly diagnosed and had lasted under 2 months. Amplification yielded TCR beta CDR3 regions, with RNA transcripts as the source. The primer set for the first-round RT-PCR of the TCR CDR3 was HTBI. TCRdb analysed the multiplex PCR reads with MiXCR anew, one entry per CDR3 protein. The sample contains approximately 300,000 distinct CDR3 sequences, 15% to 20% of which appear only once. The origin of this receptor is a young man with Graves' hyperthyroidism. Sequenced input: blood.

The CDR3 nucleotides are TGCAGTGCTAGAGCTCCCTTAGCGGGAGGTGAGCAGTTCTTC. It is translated as CSARAPLAGGEQFF. V is TRBV20-1 and J is TRBJ2-1, with TRBD2 matching over 10 bases. After removal of 1 base from V and 9 bases from J, the junction contained 6 bases not matched to a gene. CDR1 is DFQATT, CDR2 SNEGSKA, per germline (reference sequence). The CDR3 is 14 residues long.